This T cell receptor beta chain was retrieved from a study of technical replicates of blood from a handful of donors. The repertoire was sequenced with immunoSEQ multiplex PCR; TCRdb's copy has only in-frame clones and lacks some. This sample has 14,000 or so clones, with around 85% found just once. Per the germline V gene, CDR1 is SEHNR and CDR2 is FQNEAQ (reference sequence). This CDR3 spans 15 amino acids. J lost 8 bases, V lost 6 bases, and 10 bases had no gene match. Source material: PBMCs. The chain employs TRBV7-9 and TRBJ1-4, with 9 nucleotides matching TRBD1. The TCR comes from a human donor in good health. The CDR3 loop reads CASSTGGQGREKLFF. CDR3 sequence (DNA): TGTGCCAGCAGTACAGGAGGACAGGGGAGAGAAAAACTGTTTTTT. The full variable domain, in which reference TRBV7-9 and TRBJ1-4 provide the parts outside the CDR3, is DTGVSQNPRHKITKRGQNVTFRCDPISEHNRLYWYRQTLGQGPEFLTYFQNEAQLEKSRLLSDRFSAERPKGSFSTLEIQRTEQGDSAMYLCASSTGGQGREKLFFGSGTQLSVL.